This entry lists 21 T cell receptor beta chains sequenced from one sample in a study of memory CD4+ T cells and cytomegalovirus serostatus. Data came from immunoSEQ multiplex PCR; TCRdb stores just in-frame clones and leaves some out. The sample lists 30,000 to 40,000 clones, roughly 80% occurring once. Single viable CD3+CD4+CD8-CD45RO+ cells were sorted as the memory CD4+ T cells. The sequencing input was memory CD4+ T cells from blood. These receptor sequences come from an adult in good health and CMV-seronegative. Some clones in this sample may be carry-over from other donors' samples.

The chain is built from TRBV30 and TRBJ2-7; 8 bases fit TRBD1. CDR3 size: 13 residues. Trimming removed 0 bases from V and 4 bases from J; junction bases left unmatched: 2. Germline CDR1 reads GTSNPN; CDR2 reads SVGIG (reference sequence). The CDR3 is CAWSVTGGYEQYF. The CDR3 nucleotides read TGTGCCTGGAGTGTCACAGGGGGGTACGAGCAGTACTTC.

The chain has TRBV11-3 and TRBJ2-2, with unresolved D. Trimming took 6 bases from V and 5 from J, leaving 7 bases between them. The CDR3 runs 12 residues. Germline V gene sequence: CDR1 SGHNT, CDR2 YENEEA. In nucleotides, the CDR3 is TGTGCCAGCAGTCAAGGGACCGGGGAGCTGTTTTTT. It specifies CASSQGTGELFF.

The V call is TRBV7-2, the J call TRBJ2-7; a weak D match, TRBD2 (5 bases). V lost 5 bases and J 7 bases, leaving 15 bases between the germline ends. The CDR3 contains 13 residues. Per the germline V gene, CDR1 is SGHTA and CDR2 is FQGNSA. This CDR3 is CASSLWPRGEQYF. The CDR3 DNA follows: TGTGCCAGCAGCCTCTGGCCTCGAGGGGAGCAGTACTTC.

This clone appeared once. This rearrangement joins TRBV19 to TRBJ2-5; the match to TRBD2 covers 12 bases. From germline, CDR1 is LNHDA and CDR2 SQIVND (reference sequence). Trimming at V came to 10 bases and at J to 1 base, leaving 7 bases not matched to a gene. This CDR3 contains 15 residues. This chain's CDR3 is CATATSGGRQETQYF. CDR3 in DNA: TGTGCCACCGCGACTAGCGGGGGCCGCCAAGAGACCCAGTACTTC.

The chain combines TRBV9 with TRBJ2-7; TRBD1 matches at 10 bases. Germline V gene data show CDR1 as SGDLS and CDR2 as YYNGEE. The CDR3 is 15 amino acids. The J segment lost 4 bases and the V segment lost 0 bases, leaving 4 bases of the junction unmatched. CDR3 amino acids: CASSVGGTGVYEQYF. CDR3 sequence (DNA): TGTGCCAGCAGCGTAGGGGGGACAGGGGTGTACGAGCAGTACTTC. The full variable domain, in which reference TRBV9 and TRBJ2-7 provide the parts outside the CDR3, is DSGVTQTPKHLITATGQRVTLRCSPRSGDLSVYWYQQSLDQGLQFLIQYYNGEERAKGNILERFSAQQFPDLHSELNLSSLELGDSALYFCASSVGGTGVYEQYFGPGTRLTVT.

The gene calls are TRBV5-6 and TRBJ1-6, with no clear D. Germline V gives CDR1 SGHDT, CDR2 YYEEEE. The CDR3 contains 14 residues. V gave up 0 bases and J gave up 10 bases, with 11 bases separating them. CDR3 residues: CASSLGFTDSPLHF. DNA for the CDR3: TGTGCCAGCAGCTTGGGGTTTACAGACTCACCCCTCCACTTT.

This clone was found a few times. The V and J genes are TRBV6-6 and TRBJ1-2; D possibly corresponds to TRBD1 (5 bases). The CDR3 totals 15 residues. V lost 6 bases and J lost 1, with 15 bases in between. CDR1 MNHNY and CDR2 SVGAGI come from the germline V gene (reference sequence). CDR3 sequence reads: CASSPRDSINYGYTF. CDR3 bases: TGTGCCAGCAGCCCCCGGGACTCAATTAACTATGGCTACACCTTC.

This rearrangement joins TRBV6-5 to TRBJ1-1; 8 positions agree with TRBD1. Germline V gene sequence: CDR1 MNHEY, CDR2 SVGAGI. The CDR3 has 14 amino acids. The V gene end was trimmed by 6 bases and the J gene end by 5 bases; junction bases not matched to a gene: 8. This CDR3 reads CASRTGGVRTEAFF. For the CDR3, the DNA is TGTGCCAGCAGAACAGGGGGAGTGAGGACTGAAGCTTTCTTT.

V and J are TRBV4-3 and TRBJ1-2; a weak D match, TRBD1 (6 bases). CDR1 LGHNA and CDR2 YSLEER come from the germline V gene. The CDR3 has 15 amino acids. V was trimmed by 0 bases and J by 4 bases, leaving 12 bases between them. CDR3 residues: CASSQENRVIYGYTF. As DNA, the CDR3 is TGCGCCAGCAGCCAAGAAAACAGGGTTATCTATGGCTACACCTTC.

The J gene is TRBJ2-2, the V gene TRBV5-6, with 8 bases that match TRBD2. There are 17 residues in the CDR3. Germline lookup yields CDR1 SGHDT and CDR2 YYEEEE. The V segment lost 2 bases and the J segment 6 bases; nucleotides outside the gene matches: 12. For the CDR3, the DNA is TGTGCCAGCAGCTTCCCCCTTACGGGGGGGCCGGCCGGGGAGCTGTTTTTT. It encodes CASSFPLTGGPAGELFF.

The genes are TRBV2 and TRBJ1-2; TRBD1 is a possible D gene (5 bases). The germline V gene encodes CDR1 SNHLY and CDR2 FYNNEI. There are 15 residues in the CDR3. V lost 0 bases to trimming and J lost 2 bases, with 10 bases between them. For the CDR3, the DNA is TGTGCCAGCAGTGAAGCGCTTCCAGGGAACTATGGCTACACCTTC. As protein: CASSEALPGNYGYTF.

The chain recombines TRBV11-2 with TRBJ2-7, with a weak D call TRBD2 (6 bases). Trimming left V 1 base short and J 2 bases short, with 6 bases between. Germline lookup yields CDR1 SGHAT and CDR2 FQNNGV. This CDR3 has 13 residues. CDR3 sequence (DNA): TGTGCCAGCAGCTTAGCGGGGGCCTACGAGCAGTACTTC. This sequence encodes CASSLAGAYEQYF. The whole variable domain, remainder taken from reference TRBV11-2 and TRBJ2-7, is EAGVAQSPRYKIIEKRQSVAFWCNPISGHATLYWYQQILGQGPKLLIQFQNNGVVDDSQLPKDRFSAERLKGVDSTLKIQPAKLEDSAVYLCASSLAGAYEQYFGPGTRLTVT.

CDR3 region: CASSQDSNEKLFF. Written as DNA, the CDR3 is TGTGCCAGCAGCCAAGACAGTAATGAAAAACTGTTTTTT. The rearrangement links TRBV11-3 to TRBJ1-4; a weak D match, TRBD1 (5 bases). V dropped 5 bases and J dropped 4 bases, with 8 bases sitting between them. This CDR3 comprises 13 residues. CDR1 and CDR2 (germline): SGHNT, YENEEA.

J is TRBJ2-7 and V is TRBV11-2; possibly TRBD1 or TRBD2 for D (5 bases each). CDR1 is SGHAT, CDR2 FQNNGV, per germline. The V end was cut by 0 bases, the J end by 2 bases, with 11 bases between. CDR3 length equals 15 residues. CDR3 sequence reads: CASSLDRGTTYEQYF. CDR3 nucleotides: TGTGCCAGCAGCTTAGATCGTGGGACCACCTACGAGCAGTACTTC.

This CDR3 is CASSSDRGVTNYGYTF. The CDR3 DNA reads TGTGCCAGCAGCTCAGACAGGGGGGTAACTAACTATGGCTACACCTTC. The V gene is TRBV7-8, the J gene TRBJ1-2; 9 nucleotides match TRBD1. This CDR3 has 16 amino acids. The germline V gene has CDR1 SGHVS and CDR2 FQNEAQ. Unmatched junction bases numbered 6, after V lost 4 bases and J lost 0 bases.

This clone was recorded a few times. V gene TRBV21-1 combines with J gene TRBJ1-5. TRBV21-1 is marked as a pseudogene. The CDR3 sequence is 17 residues long. DNA of the CDR3: TGTGCCAGCAGCAAATTCTTTATCATAGATAGCAATCAGCCCCAGCATTTT. Protein sequence: CASSKFFIIDSNQPQHF.

V and J are TRBV5-1 and TRBJ1-4; 8 bases are shared with TRBD1. This CDR3 contains 14 residues. J was trimmed by 5 bases and V by 0 bases; bases with no gene match: 0. In germline, CDR1 is SGHRS, CDR2 YFSETQ. CDR3 nucleotide sequence: TGCGCCAGCAGCTTGGGGGACAGGAATGAAAAACTGTTTTTT. It yields the protein CASSLGDRNEKLFF.

The chain joins TRBV6-6 to TRBJ1-2; D is perhaps TRBD1 (5 bases). From germline, CDR1 is MNHNY and CDR2 SVGAGI (reference sequence). The CDR3 spans 15 residues. V lost 2 bases and J 1 base, leaving 11 bases between the germline ends. The CDR3 region has the DNA TGTGCCAGCAGTTACAAGGGGACGGATAACTATGGCTACACCTTC. The encoded protein is CASSYKGTDNYGYTF.

This clone has a handful of counts. This rearrangement joins TRBV9 to TRBJ1-1; the D gene is possibly TRBD1 (5 bases). V was cut by 7 bases and J by 5 bases, with 15 bases left in between. Germline V gene data show CDR1 as SGDLS and CDR2 as YYNGEE. This CDR3 is built from 13 residues. CDR3 sequence (DNA): TGTGCCAGCTCCCCCGGGGGTAGGACTGAAGCTTTCTTT. This codes for CASSPGGRTEAFF.

Here the CDR3 reads CASSPGGGATDTQYF. The DNA for the CDR3 is TGTGCCAGCAGCCCTGGCGGGGGGGCAACAGATACGCAGTATTTT. This chain uses TRBV4-2 with TRBJ2-3; TRBD2 agrees at 9 bases. J was trimmed by 3 bases and V by 4 bases; bases with no gene match: 5. This CDR3 region has 15 residues. Germline V gives CDR1 LGHNA, CDR2 YNFKEQ.

The rearrangement links TRBV6-5 to TRBJ2-2; 9 bases align to TRBD2. The CDR3 contains 14 residues. Germline V gene sequence: CDR1 MNHEY, CDR2 SVGAGI. J lost 7 bases, V lost 6 bases, and 6 bases had no gene match. The CDR3 nucleotides are TGTGCCAGCAGGTCCCGGACTAGCGACGGGGAGCTGTTTTTT. Translating gives CASRSRTSDGELFF.